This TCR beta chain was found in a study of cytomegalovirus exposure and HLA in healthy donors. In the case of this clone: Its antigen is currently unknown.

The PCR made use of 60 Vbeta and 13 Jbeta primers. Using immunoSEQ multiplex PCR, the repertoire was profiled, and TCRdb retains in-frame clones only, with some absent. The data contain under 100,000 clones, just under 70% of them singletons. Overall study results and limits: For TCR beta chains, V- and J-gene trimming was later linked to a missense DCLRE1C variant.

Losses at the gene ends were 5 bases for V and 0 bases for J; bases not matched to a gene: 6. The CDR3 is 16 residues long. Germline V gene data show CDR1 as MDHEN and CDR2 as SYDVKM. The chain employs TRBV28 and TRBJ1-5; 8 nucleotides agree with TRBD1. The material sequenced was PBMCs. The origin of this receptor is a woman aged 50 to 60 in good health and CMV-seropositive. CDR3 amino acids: CASSHLGTGSNQPQHF. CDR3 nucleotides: TGTGCCAGCAGTCACTTGGGGACAGGTAGCAATCAGCCCCAGCATTTT.